The following is a T cell receptor (beta chain) sequence with its context. This clone's antigen is unknown. One base away there is no much larger clone; base qualities are not given. The CDR3 regions of human TCRbeta chains were analyzed by immunosequencing. In the paper's pipeline: TCRs in the repertoires were matched against a reference library of SARS-CoV-2-specific TCRs that had been generated with the MIRA antigen-specificity platform. Breadth meant the fraction of unique TCRs that were SARS-CoV-2-associated, whereas depth meant the fraction of total T cells that were SARS-CoV-2-associated. Using the MIRA data, each spike-specific TCR was assigned both to the spike region to which the TCR was reactive and to a CD4 or CD8 class. Log10-transformed breadth and depth values were compared by one-way ANOVA with Sidak's multiple comparisons tests. This is the immuneACCESS table as TCRdb keeps it, with only in-frame sequences that have V and J called. A part of the clones is gone; compared with another copy, unresolved V genes explain less than half, and the rest is unexplained. That table gives V, J and clone size, and the DNA gave D and trimming. The sample table contains 140,000 to 150,000 clones; only one count was recorded for roughly 92% of them. In total, the top ten clones hold about 1.5% of the sample.

These data belong to a study of T cell responses to AZD1222 COVID-19 vaccine (dated by TCRdb to the early 2020s). Turning to the overall study: Because spike-specific TCR depth and breadth did not differ between the two schedules, AZD1222 recipients who got a second dose at roughly 4 weeks were pooled with those who got a second dose at roughly 12 weeks. Trial participants were enrolled by age into 18-55, 56-69 and 70-plus year subgroups, with 148, 28 and 57 TCR-sequenced participants respectively. A total of 240 or so trial participants underwent TCR sequencing, of whom 207 had received two doses of AZD1222 and around 26 had received two doses of the MenACWY control vaccine. Overall study outcomes, separate from this receptor: Nearly half of unique spike-specific TCRs reportedly recognized epitopes outside regions mutated in the B.1.351 and B.1.1.7 variants. Vaccine-associated CD4 TCRs spanned the whole spike protein, with dominant responses in regions 160-218 and 743-854. Conclusions about previously exposed vaccinees were limited because only six or seven AZD1222 recipients were SARS-CoV-2 seropositive at baseline. In the small 56-69-year group, the increase in depth fell short of significance, most likely because of low power. Spike-specific TCR breadth and depth rose significantly after two AZD1222 doses compared with day 0 and with MenACWY recipients. Most participants were white British and females outnumbered males, and the authors suggested that clonal diversity may have been underestimated. Because no samples from the day 14 peak response were available, repertoires could be characterized only after the peak T cell response.

Per the publication, the time point label means: baseline before first vaccination. Vaccinee samples were obtained from the UK trials COV001 and COV002, which included a single-blind randomized controlled phase 2/3 trial of AZD1222 (ChAdOx1 nCoV-19) in healthy adults. For TCRbeta chain sequencing, PBMC samples from trial participants were taken at day 0 and at day 28 after the second dose. The clonotype originates from an adult in good health. Source: peripheral blood, taken on day 0 of AZD1222 vaccination.

The DNA reads TGCGCCAGCAGCACCGGACAGGGGGCGGGCGAGCAGTACTTC. This translates into CASSTGQGAGEQYF. The V and J genes are TRBV5-1 and TRBJ2-7; 11 central bases correspond to TRBD1. CDR1 and CDR2 are drawn from the germline V gene: SGHRS, YFSETQ. The CDR3 has 14 amino acids, counting the end cysteine and phenylalanine. The DNA shown is the 42-base CDR3, in frame from base 1. V has 4 bases trimmed and J has 6 bases trimmed; junction bases matching no gene number 6.